What follows describes a single T cell receptor (beta chain). Its antigen is unidentified. The data were taken from a study of radiotherapy plus CTLA-4 blockade in lung cancer. The overall study: Among patients, more than 15% showed objective responses, and about 31% had disease control. Study-wide points: Reportedly, early blood T cell clone dynamics best predicted response, with interferon-beta. Once radiotherapy plus ipilimumab had been given, TCR clones derived from tumor expanded in blood.

Generated by immunoSEQ multiplex PCR, the TCRdb table keeps only in-frame clones and is missing some. The sample has 83,000 or so clones, roughly four fifths seen once; the top ten hold 0.82%. Between the trimmed V and J ends, which lost 4 bases and 9 bases, there was a span of 14 bases. The CDR3 totals 14 residues. CDR1 SGHRS and CDR2 YFSETQ come from the germline V gene. Participants had chemo-refractory metastatic non-small-cell lung cancer and were treated with focal radiation plus ipilimumab CTLA-4 blockade. This TCR derives from a human donor with non-small cell lung cancer who had stable disease on radiotherapy plus ipilimumab. The sequenced sample was peripheral blood, obtained from a patient treated with radiotherapy plus ipilimumab. The chain couples TRBV5-1 to TRBJ1-6; tentative D call: TRBD1 (6 bases). CDR3 bases: TGCGCCAGCAGCGGGGGGGCAGACCTTTCACCCCTCCACTTT. It translates to CASSGGADLSPLHF.